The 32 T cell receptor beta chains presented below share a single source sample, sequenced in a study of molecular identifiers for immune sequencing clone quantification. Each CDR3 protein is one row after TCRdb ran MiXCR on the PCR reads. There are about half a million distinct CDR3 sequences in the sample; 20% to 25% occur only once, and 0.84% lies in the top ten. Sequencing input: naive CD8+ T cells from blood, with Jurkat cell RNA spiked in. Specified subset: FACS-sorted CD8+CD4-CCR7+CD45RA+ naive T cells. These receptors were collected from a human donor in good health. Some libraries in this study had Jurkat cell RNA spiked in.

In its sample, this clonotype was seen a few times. The CDR3, as DNA: TGTGCCTGGAGTGGCGGGGACGGGCCTGAAGCTTTCTTT. The encoded protein is CAWSGGDGPEAFF. The gene calls are TRBV30 and TRBJ1-1; tentatively, D is TRBD1 (5 bases). CDR3 size: 13 residues. Germline CDR1 reads GTSNPN; CDR2 reads SVGIG (reference sequence). V was pared by 1 base and J by 6 bases, with 12 bases between.

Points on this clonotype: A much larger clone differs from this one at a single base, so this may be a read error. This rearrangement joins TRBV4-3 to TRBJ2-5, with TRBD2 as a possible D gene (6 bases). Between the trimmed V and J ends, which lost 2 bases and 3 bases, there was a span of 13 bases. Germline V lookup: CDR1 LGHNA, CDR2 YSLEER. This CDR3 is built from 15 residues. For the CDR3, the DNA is TGCGCCAGCAGCCAAAAAAGCGGGTACGAAGAGACCCAGTACTTC. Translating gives CASSQKSGYEETQYF.

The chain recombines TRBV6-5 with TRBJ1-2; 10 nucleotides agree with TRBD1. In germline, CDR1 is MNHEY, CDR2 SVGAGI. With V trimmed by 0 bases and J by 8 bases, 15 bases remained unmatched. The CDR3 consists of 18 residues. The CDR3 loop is CASSYSLQTGQGTVGYTF. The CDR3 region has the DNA TGTGCCAGCAGTTACTCCCTCCAAACGGGACAGGGGACCGTCGGCTACACCTTC.

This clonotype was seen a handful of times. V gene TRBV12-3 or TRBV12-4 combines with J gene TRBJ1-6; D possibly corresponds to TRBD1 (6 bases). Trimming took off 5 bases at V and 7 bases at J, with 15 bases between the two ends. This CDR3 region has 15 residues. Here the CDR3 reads CASSTPGAGNSPLHF. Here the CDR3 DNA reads TGTGCCAGCAGTACGCCAGGGGCTGGGAATTCACCCCTCCACTTT.

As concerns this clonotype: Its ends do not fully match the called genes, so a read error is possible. CDR3 protein: CASSHSPRGPIPSYGQYF. As DNA, the CDR3 is TGTGCCAGCAGCCATTCTCCCAGGGGCCCGATTCCTTCCTACGGGCAGTACTTC. The J gene is TRBJ2-7, the V gene TRBV7-9, with TRBD1 as a possible D gene (6 bases). Germline lookup yields CDR1 SEHNR and CDR2 FQNEAQ (reference sequence). The CDR3 extends over 18 amino acids.

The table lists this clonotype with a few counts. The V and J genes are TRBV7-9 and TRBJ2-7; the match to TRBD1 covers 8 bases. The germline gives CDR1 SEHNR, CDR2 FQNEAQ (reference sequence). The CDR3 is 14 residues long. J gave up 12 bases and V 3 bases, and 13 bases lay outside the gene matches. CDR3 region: CASSLGADRANWYF. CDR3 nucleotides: TGTGCCAGCAGCTTGGGAGCGGACAGGGCGAACTGGTACTTC.

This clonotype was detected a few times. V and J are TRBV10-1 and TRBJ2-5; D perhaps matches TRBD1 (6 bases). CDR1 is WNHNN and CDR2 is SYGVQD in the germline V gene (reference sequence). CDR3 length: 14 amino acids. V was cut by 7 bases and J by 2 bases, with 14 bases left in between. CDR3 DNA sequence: TGCGCCAGCACCAGGGGACGGAATCAAGAGACCCAGTACTTC. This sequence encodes CASTRGRNQETQYF.

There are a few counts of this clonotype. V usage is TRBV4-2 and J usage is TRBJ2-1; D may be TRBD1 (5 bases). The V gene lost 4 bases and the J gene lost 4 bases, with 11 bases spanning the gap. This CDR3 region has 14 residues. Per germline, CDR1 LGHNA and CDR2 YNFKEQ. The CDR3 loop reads CASSPGQDYNEQFF. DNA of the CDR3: TGTGCCAGCAGCCCAGGGCAGGATTACAATGAGCAGTTCTTC.

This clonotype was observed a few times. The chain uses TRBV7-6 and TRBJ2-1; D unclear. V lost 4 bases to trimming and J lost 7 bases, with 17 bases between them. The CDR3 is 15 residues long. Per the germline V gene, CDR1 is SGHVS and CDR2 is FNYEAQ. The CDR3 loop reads CASSWLKGMGNEQFF. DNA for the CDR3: TGTGCCAGCAGCTGGCTTAAAGGGATGGGGAATGAGCAGTTCTTC.

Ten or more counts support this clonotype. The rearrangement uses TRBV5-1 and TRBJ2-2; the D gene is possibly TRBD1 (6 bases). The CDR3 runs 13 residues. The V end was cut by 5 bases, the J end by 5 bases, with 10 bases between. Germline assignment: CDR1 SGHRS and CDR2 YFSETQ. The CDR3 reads CASSITGTGELFF. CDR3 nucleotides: TGCGCCAGCAGTATCACAGGGACCGGGGAGCTGTTTTTT.

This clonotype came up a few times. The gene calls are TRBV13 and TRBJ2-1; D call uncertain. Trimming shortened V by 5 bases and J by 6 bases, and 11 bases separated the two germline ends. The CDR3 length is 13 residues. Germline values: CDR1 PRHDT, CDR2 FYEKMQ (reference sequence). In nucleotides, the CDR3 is TGTGCCAGCAGCATGCCCCGGGCCAATGAGCAGTTCTTC. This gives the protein CASSMPRANEQFF.

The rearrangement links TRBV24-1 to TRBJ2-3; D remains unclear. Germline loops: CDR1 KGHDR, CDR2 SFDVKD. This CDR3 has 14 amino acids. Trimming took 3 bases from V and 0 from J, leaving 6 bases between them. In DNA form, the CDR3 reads TGTGCCACCAGTGATGGAGTTAGCACAGATACGCAGTATTTT. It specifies CATSDGVSTDTQYF.

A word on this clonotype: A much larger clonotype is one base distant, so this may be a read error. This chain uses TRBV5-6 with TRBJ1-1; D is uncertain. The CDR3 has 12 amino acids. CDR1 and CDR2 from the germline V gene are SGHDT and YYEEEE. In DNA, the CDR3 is TGTGCCAGCAGCTACCGTAGTACTGGAGCTTTCTTT. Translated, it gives CASSYRSTGAFF.

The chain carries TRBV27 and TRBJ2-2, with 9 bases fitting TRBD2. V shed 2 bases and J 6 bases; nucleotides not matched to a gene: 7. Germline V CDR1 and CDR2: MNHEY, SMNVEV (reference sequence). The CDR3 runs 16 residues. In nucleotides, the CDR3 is TGTGCCAGCAGTTTACTAGCGGGAAGTTTGGCCGGGGAGCTGTTTTTT. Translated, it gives CASSLLAGSLAGELFF.

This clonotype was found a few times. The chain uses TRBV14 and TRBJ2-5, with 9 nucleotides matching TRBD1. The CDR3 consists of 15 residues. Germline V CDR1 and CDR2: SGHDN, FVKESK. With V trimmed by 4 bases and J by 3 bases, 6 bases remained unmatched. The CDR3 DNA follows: TGTGCCAGCAGCCCAAGATGGACAGGGGAAGAGACCCAGTACTTC. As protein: CASSPRWTGEETQYF.

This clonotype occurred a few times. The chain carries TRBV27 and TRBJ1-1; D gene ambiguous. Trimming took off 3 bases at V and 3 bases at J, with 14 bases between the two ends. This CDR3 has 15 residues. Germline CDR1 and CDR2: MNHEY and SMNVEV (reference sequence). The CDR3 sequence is CASSFYPGTYTEAFF. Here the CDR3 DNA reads TGTGCCAGCAGTTTCTACCCCGGCACATACACTGAAGCTTTCTTT.

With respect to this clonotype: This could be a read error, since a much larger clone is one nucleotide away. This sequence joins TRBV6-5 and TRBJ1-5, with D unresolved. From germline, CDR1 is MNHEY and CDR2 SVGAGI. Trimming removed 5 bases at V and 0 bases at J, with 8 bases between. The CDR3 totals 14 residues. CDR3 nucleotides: TGTGCCAGCAGTACAAGTTATAGCAATCAGCCCCAGCATTTT. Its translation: CASSTSYSNQPQHF.

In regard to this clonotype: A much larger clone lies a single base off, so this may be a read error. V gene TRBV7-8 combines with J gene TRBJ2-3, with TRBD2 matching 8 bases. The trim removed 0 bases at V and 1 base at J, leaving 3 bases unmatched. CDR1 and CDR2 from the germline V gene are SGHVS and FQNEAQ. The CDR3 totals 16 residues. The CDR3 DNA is TGTGCCAGCAGCTTAGCAGGCGGGGGGCGCACAGATACGCAGTATTTT. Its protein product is CASSLAGGGRTDTQYF.

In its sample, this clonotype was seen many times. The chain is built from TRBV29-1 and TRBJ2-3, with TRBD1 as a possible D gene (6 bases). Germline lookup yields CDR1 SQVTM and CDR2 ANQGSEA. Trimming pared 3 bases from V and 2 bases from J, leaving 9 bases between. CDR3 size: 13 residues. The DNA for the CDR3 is TGCAGCGTTGAGGGGGCCCCCACAGATACGCAGTATTTT. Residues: CSVEGAPTDTQYF.

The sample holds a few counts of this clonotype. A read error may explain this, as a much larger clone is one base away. The CDR3, as DNA: TGTGCCACCAGGGACACAGATACGCAGTATTTT. Protein sequence: CATRDTDTQYF. This sequence joins TRBV24-1 and TRBJ2-3; D unclear. This CDR3 is built from 11 residues. The germline gives CDR1 KGHDR, CDR2 SFDVKD. Trimming shortened V by 7 bases and J by 2 bases, and 3 bases separated the two germline ends.

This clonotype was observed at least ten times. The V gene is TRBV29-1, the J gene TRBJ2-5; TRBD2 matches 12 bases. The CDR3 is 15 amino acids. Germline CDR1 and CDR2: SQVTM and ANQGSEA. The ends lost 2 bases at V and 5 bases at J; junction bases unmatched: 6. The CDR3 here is CSVELAGGPRETQYF. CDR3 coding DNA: TGCAGCGTTGAACTAGCGGGGGGGCCGAGGGAGACCCAGTACTTC.

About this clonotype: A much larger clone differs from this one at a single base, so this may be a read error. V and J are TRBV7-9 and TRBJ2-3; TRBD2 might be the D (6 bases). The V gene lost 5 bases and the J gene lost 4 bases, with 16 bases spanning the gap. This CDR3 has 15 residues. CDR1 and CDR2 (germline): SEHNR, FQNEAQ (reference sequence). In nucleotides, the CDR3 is TGTGCCAGCAGCAAAAGGACTACATACGCAGATACGCAGTATTTT. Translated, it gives CASSKRTTYADTQYF.

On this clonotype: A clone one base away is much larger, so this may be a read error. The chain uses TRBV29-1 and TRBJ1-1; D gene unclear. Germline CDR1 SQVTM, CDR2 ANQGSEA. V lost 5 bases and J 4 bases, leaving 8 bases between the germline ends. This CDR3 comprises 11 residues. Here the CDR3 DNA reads TGCAGCGTTATTGCGAGCACTGAAGCTTTCTTT. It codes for CSVIASTEAFF.

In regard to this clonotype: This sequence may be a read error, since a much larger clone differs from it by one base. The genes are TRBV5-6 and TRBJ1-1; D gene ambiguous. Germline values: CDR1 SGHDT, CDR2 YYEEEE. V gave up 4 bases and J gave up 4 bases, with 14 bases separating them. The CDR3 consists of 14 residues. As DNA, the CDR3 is TGTGCCAGCAGCCCTCTGGAAACGGGCACTGAAGCTTTCTTT. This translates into CASSPLETGTEAFF.

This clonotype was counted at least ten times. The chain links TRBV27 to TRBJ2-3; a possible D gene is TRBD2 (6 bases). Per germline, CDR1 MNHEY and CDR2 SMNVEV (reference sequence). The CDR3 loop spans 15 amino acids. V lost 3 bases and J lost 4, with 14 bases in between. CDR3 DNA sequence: TGTGCCAGCAGTTTCCCCGGAGGCGGGGCAGATACGCAGTATTTT. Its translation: CASSFPGGGADTQYF.

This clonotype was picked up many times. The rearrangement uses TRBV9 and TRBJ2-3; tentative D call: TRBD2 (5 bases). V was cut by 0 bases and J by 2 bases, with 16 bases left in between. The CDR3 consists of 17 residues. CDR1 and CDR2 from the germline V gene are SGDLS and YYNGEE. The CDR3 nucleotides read TGTGCCAGCAGCGTAGAAGGAGGCGGACCCCCCACAGATACGCAGTATTTT. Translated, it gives CASSVEGGGPPTDTQYF.

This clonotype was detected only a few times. CDR3 in amino acids: CASRFMGTAGTDTQYF. CDR3 DNA sequence: TGTGCCAGCAGATTTATGGGGACGGCAGGCACAGATACGCAGTATTTT. The V call is TRBV7-9, the J call TRBJ2-3; D is tentatively TRBD1 or TRBD2 (5 bases each). The CDR3 runs to 16 residues. V lost 6 bases and J 1 base, leaving 17 bases between the germline ends. Looked up from germline, CDR1 is SEHNR and CDR2 is FQNEAQ (reference sequence).

The DNA for the CDR3 is TGTGCCAGCAAGCTCAGGGGCAGTAATGAAAAACTGTTTTTT. Amino acids: CASKLRGSNEKLFF. This chain joins TRBV27 and TRBJ1-4, with a possible D match to TRBD1 (6 bases). V was cut by 7 bases and J by 4 bases, with 13 bases left in between. Per the germline V gene, CDR1 is MNHEY and CDR2 is SMNVEV (reference sequence). The CDR3 is 14 amino acids.

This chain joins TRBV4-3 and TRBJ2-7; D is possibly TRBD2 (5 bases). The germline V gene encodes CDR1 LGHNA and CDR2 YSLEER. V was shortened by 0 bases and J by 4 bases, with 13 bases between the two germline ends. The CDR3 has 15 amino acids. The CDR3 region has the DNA TGCGCCAGCAGCCAAGAGCGGGTCCCAATATACGAGCAGTACTTC. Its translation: CASSQERVPIYEQYF.

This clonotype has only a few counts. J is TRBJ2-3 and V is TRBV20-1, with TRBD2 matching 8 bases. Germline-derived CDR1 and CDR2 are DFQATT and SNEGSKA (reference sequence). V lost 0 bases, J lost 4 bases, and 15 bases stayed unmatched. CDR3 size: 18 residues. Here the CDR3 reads CSARDSPGTSSDADTQYF. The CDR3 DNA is TGCAGTGCTAGAGACAGTCCCGGGACTAGTTCGGACGCAGATACGCAGTATTTT.

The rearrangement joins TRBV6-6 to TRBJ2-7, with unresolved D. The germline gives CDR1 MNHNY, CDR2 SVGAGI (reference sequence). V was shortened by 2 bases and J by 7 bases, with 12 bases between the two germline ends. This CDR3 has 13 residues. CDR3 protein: CASSYAGHGEQYF. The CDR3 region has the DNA TGTGCCAGCAGTTACGCCGGTCATGGAGAGCAGTACTTC.

Here the CDR3 DNA reads TGTGCCAGCAGTTACGTCAGCTCTTATGGCTACACCTTC. Its translation: CASSYVSSYGYTF. This rearrangement joins TRBV6-2 or TRBV6-3 to TRBJ1-2; no reliable D call. There are 13 residues in the CDR3. Deletions cut 2 bases from V and 5 bases from J, with 9 bases between. In germline, CDR1 is MNHEY, CDR2 SVGEGT.